This T cell receptor beta chain originates from a study of blood T cell repertoires in COVID-19. With 3 bases clipped from V and 6 bases from J, the junction kept 6 bases outside the gene matches. Germline CDR1 and CDR2: SGHTS and YDEGEE. CDR3 size: 14 residues. Study processing details: Amplification with reference gene primers provided the estimates of nucleated cell counts. Measured with immunoSEQ multiplex PCR; TCRdb has only the in-frame clones, and not every one. The DNA gave D and trimming, while V, J and clone size come from that table. The sample lists 300,000 to 450,000 clones, roughly 80% seen once, with 0.85% to 1.2% in the top ten.

V gene TRBV5-8 combines with J gene TRBJ2-7; 10 bases align to TRBD1. Sequenced input: peripheral blood. The TCR sequence derives from a human donor with acute or convalescent COVID-19. The donor label of this sample is uncertain. CDR3 in amino acids: CASSSRQGASEQYF. CDR3 bases: TGTGCCAGCAGCTCCCGACAGGGGGCCAGCGAGCAGTACTTC.